This record concerns one TCR beta chain sequence. Its cognate antigen is unknown. TCRdb's table, derived via immunoSEQ multiplex PCR, lists solely in-frame clones and lacks some. The data contain roughly 25,000 clones, more than 90% of them seen just once; the ten biggest clones take up about 0.8%. The entry originates in a study of graft-versus-host responses after intestinal transplantation. Study in general: Recipients received multivisceral, liver-intestinal, or isolated intestinal transplants. Induction using anti-thymocyte globulin, followed by tacrolimus and steroids for about 3 years, was given to all recipients. Study-level findings and limits: Recipient marrow contained GvH clones, some of which appeared first in ileum or blood. Early post-transplant HvG declines tracked with peak circulating GvH clone levels.

Germline loops: CDR1 LNHDA, CDR2 SQIVND (reference sequence). The CDR3 is 16 residues long. Trimming cost V 4 bases and J 9 bases; bases outside gene matches: 9. The receptor was derived from a human patient who received an intestinal transplant, so some T cells may come from the graft donor. The chain recombines TRBV19 with TRBJ2-1; 13 nucleotides agree with TRBD2. Sequences were derived from PBMCs, sampled approximately 32 days after intestinal transplant. The CDR3 sequence: CASSTPTSGRGTEQFF. CDR3 coding DNA: TGTGCCAGTAGTACACCCACTAGCGGGAGGGGCACTGAGCAGTTCTTC.